A single T cell receptor beta chain is shown here with its context. Antigen unknown. Primers: 60 Vbeta forward and 13 Jbeta reverse. Assay: immunoSEQ multiplex PCR; the TCRdb copy retains only in-frame clones and omits some. The table has more than 90,000 clones, roughly 71% seen once. The entry originates in a study of cytomegalovirus exposure and HLA in healthy donors. Whole-study findings and limits: Altogether, 170 or so TCR beta chains were recorded as cytomegalovirus-associated. CMV antigen specificity was confirmed in vitro for three CMV-associated chains.

There are 14 residues in the CDR3. After removal of 2 bases from V and 3 bases from J, the junction contained 5 bases not matched to a gene. Germline assignment: CDR1 SQVTM and CDR2 ANQGSEA. Sequencing was performed on PBMCs. The chain couples TRBV29-1 to TRBJ1-1; 8 nucleotides match TRBD1. The clonotype comes from a man aged 45-65 years in good health and CMV-seronegative. The CDR3 spells CSVEYRGGDTEAFF. The CDR3 DNA reads as TGCAGCGTTGAATACAGGGGGGGGGACACTGAAGCTTTCTTT.